The rows below give T cell receptor beta chains drawn from one sample of a study of cytomegalovirus exposure and HLA in healthy donors. TCRdb's copy holds only in-frame clones and misses some; the assay was immunoSEQ multiplex PCR. Found here are roughly 120,000 clones, around 89% of them singletons; the top ten hold almost 1.5%. The sample consisted of PBMCs. The receptors come from a woman in her twenties or thirties in good health and CMV-seropositive. Both conserved end residues are part of each CDR3. Fields, in order: J gene, D gene, V gene, clone size, CDR3 protein, CDR3 DNA. A D gene is named only where the DNA matches it firmly. Clone size, where shown, is once, few, many, or a class for clones that have expanded.

TRBJ1-2,TRBD1,TRBV6-5,.,CASSYDRGRSNYGYTF,TGTGCCAGCAGTTACGACAGGGGGAGGTCAAACTATGGCTACACCTTC
TRBJ2-7,.,TRBV7-9,.,CASSDRGATGGEQYF,TGTGCCAGCAGCGACCGCGGGGCCACAGGAGGCGAGCAGTACTTC
TRBJ2-4,TRBD1,TRBV5-4,.,CASSQHDRGKNIQYF,TGTGCCAGCAGTCAACATGACAGGGGAAAAAACATTCAGTACTTC
TRBJ1-6,.,TRBV30,.,CAWDDSSYNSPLHF,TGTGCTTGGGACGACAGCTCCTATAATTCACCCCTCCACTTT
TRBJ2-5,TRBD1,TRBV11-2,.,CASSLGQGTQETQYF,TGTGCCAGCAGCCTTGGACAGGGGACCCAAGAGACCCAGTACTTC
TRBJ1-1,.,TRBV4-3,.,CASSQEPWNTEAFF,TGCGCCAGCAGCCAGGAGCCTTGGAACACTGAAGCTTTCTTT
TRBJ2-7,.,TRBV7-2,.,CASRKMPNSYEQYF,TGTGCCAGCAGGAAGATGCCTAACTCCTACGAGCAGTACTTC
TRBJ2-3,TRBD2,TRBV7-2,once,CASSLVPSGTDTQYF,TGTGCCAGCAGCTTAGTTCCTAGCGGAACAGATACGCAGTATTTT
TRBJ1-1,TRBD1,TRBV5-1,.,CASSSTGQMNTEAFF,TGCGCCAGCAGCTCTACGGGACAGATGAACACTGAAGCTTTCTTT
TRBJ2-7,.,TRBV5-6,once,CASSPGQIYEQYF,TGTGCCAGCAGCCCCGGACAGATCTACGAGCAGTACTTC
TRBJ2-5,TRBD1,TRBV18,.,CASSPRQGVRETQYF,TGTGCCAGCTCACCCCGACAGGGGGTAAGGGAGACCCAGTACTTC